Below are 6 T cell receptor beta chains sequenced from a single sample in a study of blood T cell repertoires in COVID-19. Profiling relied on immunoSEQ multiplex PCR, and the TCRdb table lists in-frame clones only, not all of them. The data show 150,000 to 200,000 clones, around 82% seen once. Material: peripheral blood. The receptors stem from a middle-aged woman with COVID-19, enrolled during active disease.

This chain's CDR3 is CAIRDSGGPLNEQFF. The CDR3, as DNA: TGTGCCATCAGAGATAGCGGGGGCCCGTTAAATGAGCAGTTCTTC. J is TRBJ2-1 and V is TRBV10-3, with TRBD2 matching over 9 bases. The CDR3 consists of 15 residues. The trim removed 6 bases at V and 7 bases at J, leaving 10 bases unmatched. The germline V gene has CDR1 ENHRY and CDR2 SYGVKD.

The chain employs TRBV7-2 and TRBJ2-5; 9 positions match TRBD2. The CDR3 is 16 residues long. CDR1 is SGHTA, CDR2 FQGNSA, per germline. V was pared by 1 base and J by 5 bases, with 8 bases of the junction left unmatched. The DNA for the CDR3 is TGTGCCAGCAGCTTAGTGGGCGGGAGGGTCGCGGAGACCCAGTACTTC. Translation: CASSLVGGRVAETQYF.

The rearrangement links TRBV20-1 to TRBJ2-1, with D uncertain. Germline-derived CDR1 and CDR2 are DFQATT and SNEGSKA (reference sequence). Trimming pared 7 bases from V and 10 bases from J, leaving 8 bases between. This CDR3 has 9 residues. The CDR3 DNA reads as TGCAGTGGAGCAAGAGAGCAGTTCTTC. Translating gives CSGAREQFF.

This clone was seen a handful of times. V is TRBV5-5 and J is TRBJ1-2; D is ambiguous. With 6 bases removed from V and 6 bases from J, the gap between germline ends came to 24 bases. The germline CDR1 and CDR2 sequences are SGHKS and YYEKEE (reference sequence). The CDR3 has 16 residues. This CDR3 reads CASTQSLRSENDGYTF. The CDR3 coding sequence is TGTGCCAGCACCCAAAGCTTGAGGTCTGAAAACGATGGCTACACCTTC.

The rearrangement uses TRBV27 and TRBJ1-5, with TRBD1 as a possible D gene (5 bases). The germline V and J ends were trimmed by 0 bases and 2 bases, with 8 bases remaining between them. This CDR3 region has 15 residues. The germline gives CDR1 MNHEY, CDR2 SMNVEV (reference sequence). The CDR3 sequence is CASSLSGVGNQPQHF. CDR3 sequence (DNA): TGTGCCAGCAGTTTATCAGGGGTTGGCAATCAGCCCCAGCATTTT.

This sequence joins TRBV10-3 and TRBJ1-5; 7 bases agree with TRBD1. CDR3 length: 17 residues. V shed 0 bases and J 0 bases; nucleotides not matched to a gene: 5. The V gene's germline CDR1 is ENHRY and CDR2 SYGVKD. CDR3 protein: CAISESAGQSSNQPQHF. The CDR3 bases are TGTGCCATCAGTGAGTCCGCGGGACAGAGTAGCAATCAGCCCCAGCATTTT.